What follows describes a single T cell receptor (beta chain). The germline V gene encodes CDR1 DFQATT and CDR2 SNEGSKA (reference sequence). The V gene end was trimmed by 3 bases and the J gene end by 1 base; junction bases not matched to a gene: 10. CDR3 length equals 16 residues. The data originate from a study of blood T cell repertoires in COVID-19. For the study at large: Whether acute or convalescent, the COVID-19 samples came from the United States, Italy and Spain. PBMCs, B-cell-depleted T cells, or T cells were the source of the cDNA or gDNA that made up the material.

The protocol was immunoSEQ multiplex PCR, while the TCRdb copy is restricted to in-frame clones and leaves out a portion. The sample lists 110,000 to 150,000 clones, 80% to 85% seen once, with roughly 4% in the top ten. Sequencing was performed on peripheral blood. The sequence derives from a woman older than 75 with acute or convalescent COVID-19. The V gene is TRBV20-1, the J gene TRBJ2-5; 8 nucleotides align to TRBD2. Written as DNA, the CDR3 is TGCAGTGCTAGTAGGGGTCGCGGGAGGTTCCAAGAGACCCAGTACTTC. This translates into CSASRGRGRFQETQYF.